This T cell receptor (beta chain) originates from a study of shared clonotypes between healthy human individuals. Study results and limitations: Rarefaction exposed incomplete sorted-subset sequencing despite large depth.

Comments on this clone: Its cognate antigen is unknown. The same CDR3 can be traced to other DNA sequences in this sample.

A CD45RA+ naive subset and a CD45RA-negative memory subset were split from CD4+ cells. Profiled with immunoSEQ multiplex PCR; TCRdb holds only in-frame clones, not every one. Of 1,500,000 or so clones in the sample, approximately 97% were seen once. Germline CDR1 is SGHVS and CDR2 is FQNEAQ. V was pared by 1 base and J by 1 base, with 11 bases between. The CDR3 has 15 amino acids. The source material was naive CD4+ T cells sorted from blood. Subset here: CD45RA+ positively selected. The TCR sequence derives from a man aged 25 to 40 in good health. The chain recombines TRBV7-8 with TRBJ2-7; tentatively, D is TRBD1 (5 bases). CDR3 nucleotides: TGTGCCAGCAGCTTAGTGGTCGCAGGGTCCTACGAGCAGTACTTC. The encoded protein is CASSLVVAGSYEQYF. Full variable domain (missing parts from reference TRBV7-8 and TRBJ2-7): GAGVSQSPRYKVAKRGQDVALRCDPISGHVSLFWYQQALGQGPEFLTYFQNEAQLDKSGLPSDRFFAERPEGSVSTLKIQRTQQEDSAVYLCASSLVVAGSYEQYFGPGTRLTVT.